Reported below is one TCR beta chain. Its antigen is as yet unknown. TCRdb's copy holds only in-frame clones and misses some; the assay was immunoSEQ multiplex PCR. The sample lists 130,000 or so clones; more than 85% were seen once. Germline V gene sequence: CDR1 WSHSY, CDR2 SAAADI. The length of the CDR3 is 13 residues. V was trimmed by 3 bases and J by 9 bases, leaving 12 bases between them. This entry belongs to a study of T cell responses to AZD1222 COVID-19 vaccine. Study-level findings and limits: A mostly white British donor set with more females was recruited, and clonal diversity was possibly underestimated.

This material consisted of peripheral blood, taken on day 0 of AZD1222 vaccination. The chain employs TRBV10-2 and TRBJ1-5; D not resolved. The sequence derives from an adult in good health. The CDR3 nucleotides read TGCGCCAGCAGTGACTCGGCGGGTTCGCCCCAGCATTTT. This translates into CASSDSAGSPQHF.